A selection of T cell receptor beta chains follows, all from one sample in a study of technical replicates of blood from several donors. The repertoire was sequenced with immunoSEQ multiplex PCR; TCRdb's copy has only in-frame clones and lacks some. The top ten hold about 0.27% of the sample, which has fewer than 90,000 clones, 90% to 95% seen once. Sequencing input: T cells isolated from PBMCs. Receptors originate from a human donor in good health. CDR3s include the opening cysteine and the closing phenylalanine or tryptophan. D genes are given only for firm matches. Size tells how often a clone was seen (once, few, many) or the class of an expanded clone, and some rows leave it out.

cdr3_nt | cdr3_aa | v_call | clone_size | j_call | d_call
TGCAGTGCCAAGGGGTACGAGCAGTACTTC | CSAKGYEQYF | TRBV20-1 | NA | TRBJ2-7 | NA
TGTGCCAGCTTAAGCGGGGGGTTCGCGACCCAGTACTTC | CASLSGGFATQYF | TRBV7-9 | NA | TRBJ2-5 | TRBD2
TGTGCCAGCAGTGAAATTGTGGGGGGAGAGACCCAGTACTTC | CASSEIVGGETQYF | TRBV2 | NA | TRBJ2-5 | NA
TGTGCCAGCAGCCAAACGGGACAGGGATACAATGAGCAGTTCTTC | CASSQTGQGYNEQFF | TRBV11-1 | few | TRBJ2-1 | TRBD1
TGTGCCAGCTCCCCAGACGGCGGACTAGCGGGAGTGCAGACCCAGTACTTC | CASSPDGGLAGVQTQYF | TRBV18 | NA | TRBJ2-5 | TRBD2
TGTGCCAACCGACAGGGGAGAATGAACACTGAAGCTTTCTTT | CANRQGRMNTEAFF | TRBV2 | NA | TRBJ1-1 | TRBD1
TGTGCCAGTAGTATAGTTACTAGCGGGAGGTACACCGGGGAGCTGTTTTTT | CASSIVTSGRYTGELFF | TRBV19 | NA | TRBJ2-2 | TRBD2
TGTGCCAGCAGCTTAAATCAGAATGACCCGGGGGGCTACACCTTC | CASSLNQNDPGGYTF | TRBV7-3 | NA | TRBJ1-2 | NA
TGCGCCAGCAGCGAGGGGACAGGGAAGACTGAAGCTTTCTTT | CASSEGTGKTEAFF | TRBV5-1 | NA | TRBJ1-1 | TRBD1
TGTGCCAGCAGTTTACATGTGGAGCAGTTCTTC | CASSLHVEQFF | TRBV28 | few | TRBJ2-1 | NA
TGTGCCAGCAGCTCCGGACAGGGTCTGCCACGGGGACTTAACACTGAAGCTTTCTTT | CASSSGQGLPRGLNTEAFF | TRBV5-4 | NA | TRBJ1-1 | TRBD1
TGTGCCAGCATTAACCGGTGGGACAGGGGTGGCTACACCTTC | CASINRWDRGGYTF | TRBV6-6 | NA | TRBJ1-2 | TRBD1
TGTGCCAGCAGTCCTCCCGCCGGGACAGGGGTCAGGAAACTGTTTTTT | CASSPPAGTGVRKLFF | TRBV7-9 | once | TRBJ1-4 | TRBD1
TGTGCCAGCAGCCCCTCCCAAGCGAACACTGAAGCTTTCTTT | CASSPSQANTEAFF | TRBV5-4 | NA | TRBJ1-1 | NA
TGTGCCAGCCAGTTCGTAGCGGGAGTGGGTACAGATACGCAGTATTTT | CASQFVAGVGTDTQYF | TRBV27 | NA | TRBJ2-3 | TRBD2
TGTGCCAGCGGTGAAAGAATCGGACAGGGACTCTACGAGCAGTACTTC | CASGERIGQGLYEQYF | TRBV6-1 | NA | TRBJ2-7 | TRBD1
TGTGCCAGCAGCGTAATAGCGGGGGGGCTCGATACGCAGTATTTT | CASSVIAGGLDTQYF | TRBV9 | NA | TRBJ2-3 | TRBD2